A single T cell receptor (beta chain) is shown here with its context. Its antigen is still unknown. No qualities accompany the bases; no much larger clone lies one base away. Patients with a history of autoimmune disease or receiving systemic immunosuppression were excluded from the trial. Peripheral blood for TCR sequencing was drawn from every dose cohort at baseline, at cycle 4 day 1 and at cycle 7 day 1. The samples were taken from a phase I, first-in-human, multicenter, open-label dose-escalation trial of ivuxolimab. The trial enrolled adults with locally advanced or metastatic head and neck squamous cell, hepatocellular, melanoma or renal cell carcinoma. CD4+ and CD8+ T cells were sorted separately from peripheral blood before TCR sequencing. The data stem from a study of OX40 agonist ivuxolimab in advanced cancers. The study in broad terms: Ivuxolimab, which targeted the costimulatory receptor OX40 (CD134), was an agonistic, fully human IgG2 monoclonal antibody. Of the approximately 50 dose-escalation patients, hepatocellular carcinoma was present in around 20, melanoma in approximately 15, renal cell carcinoma in 9 and head and neck cancer in 9. Intravenous ivuxolimab was administered to patients every 2 weeks at six dose levels: 0.01, 0.1, 0.3, 1.5, 3 and 10 mg/kg. Peripheral TCRbeta sequencing was intended to test whether TCR sequence diversity was altered and clonal T-cell expansion was caused by ivuxolimab. Patients were allowed to have had prior anti-PD-1, anti-PD-L1 or anti-CTLA-4 therapy, and more than 30% of the dose-escalation patients had previously received checkpoint inhibitors. Partial responses were achieved by three dose-escalation patients, of whom one had hepatocellular carcinoma and two had cutaneous melanoma. The dose-escalation cohort was around 83% male with a mean age of approximately 60 years, ranging from roughly 20 to 80. The monotherapy dose-escalation portion (N ≈ 50 patients) of the phase I ivuxolimab trial is reported in the paper. Broader findings and caveats from the paper: Partial responders in the 0.1-3.0 mg/kg groups had among the lowest normalized peripheral clonal expansion, especially among CD8+ T cells. Low levels of normalized T-cell clonal expansion were also seen in some patients who did not respond. The antigen specificity of the peripheral T cells that underwent clonal expansion was not determined. At doses of 0.1 to 3.0 mg/kg, clonal expansion of both CD4+ and CD8+ blood T cells was observed from baseline to week 6. After ivuxolimab, CD8+ T cells had more expanded clones than CD4+ T cells on average.

Genomic DNA was isolated from the sorted cells so that the TCRbeta CDR3 region could be sequenced. TCRbeta CDR3 regions were sequenced using the immunoSEQ Assay. As stored in TCRdb, this immuneACCESS dataset retains in-frame rearrangements with V and J assigned. A fraction of the clones does not appear; measured against another copy, unresolved V genes explain less than half of the discrepancy, and the remainder lacks a known reason. This sample holds 100,000 to 120,000 clones; around nine tenths were observed only once. Around 0.26% of the sample rests with the top ten. Based on the germline V gene (reference sequence), the CDR1 and CDR2 sequences are SGHNT and YYREEE. Here V drops 4 bases and J drops 4 bases, and the junction holds 11 bases not matched to any gene. There are 16 amino acids in the CDR3, from cysteine to phenylalanine inclusive. Only the CDR3 region is kept as DNA, spanning 48 bases read in frame from base 1.

The material sequenced was CD4+ or CD8+ T cells sorted from blood, taken in a trial of the OX40 agonist ivuxolimab. In this chain, TRBV5-4 is recombined with TRBJ2-7; 10 central nucleotides agree with TRBD1. The TCR comes from an adult with an advanced solid tumor such as melanoma, head and neck, liver or kidney cancer. The nucleotide sequence is given as TGTGCCAGCAGCCGTCCTACTGGGACAGGGGCTTACGAGCAGTACTTC. Translated, this gives CASSRPTGTGAYEQYF.